These 22 T cell receptor beta chains were all obtained from the same sample, sequenced in a study of blood T cell repertoires in COVID-19. Assay used: immunoSEQ multiplex PCR; TCRdb lists only in-frame clones, some missing. The sample lists about 98,000 clones, roughly four fifths occurring once. The material sequenced was peripheral blood. All receptors derive from a man in his fifties or sixties with acute or convalescent COVID-19.

In the case of this clone: An end of the junction differs from the germline gene, which may be a read error. The rearrangement links TRBV3-1 (or the pseudogene TRBV3-2) to TRBJ1-6; D not resolved. This CDR3 comprises 13 residues. Germline CDR1 reads LGHDT; CDR2 reads YNNKEL (reference sequence). The chain's CDR3 is CASSQGRNSPLYF. CDR3 bases: TGTGCCAGCAGCCAGGGCAGAAATTCACCCCTCTACTTT.

The CDR3 spells CASSLGGTNEKLFF. The CDR3, as DNA: TGTGCCAGCAGCTTAGGGGGAACTAATGAAAAACTGTTTTTT. The chain combines TRBV5-5 with TRBJ1-4; the D gene is possibly TRBD1 (6 bases). The germline gives CDR1 SGHKS, CDR2 YYEKEE (reference sequence). The V end was cut by 2 bases, the J end by 1 base, with 6 bases between. The CDR3 spans 14 residues.

The rearrangement uses TRBV23-1 and TRBJ1-2; TRBD1 matches 8 bases. TRBV23-1 is filed as an ORF, its function uncertain. The CDR3 is 14 residues long. The V gene end was trimmed by 3 bases and the J gene end by 4 bases; junction bases not matched to a gene: 4. The DNA of the CDR3 is TGCGCCAGCAGTCACCCCGACAGGGGCTATGGCTACACCTTC. This translates into CASSHPDRGYGYTF.

This clone turned up a few times. The rearrangement links TRBV19 to TRBJ1-1, with a tentative D call TRBD1 (6 bases). The CDR3 extends over 15 amino acids. The germline V gene encodes CDR1 LNHDA and CDR2 SQIVND (reference sequence). Trimming removed 4 bases from V and 3 bases from J, with 15 bases in between. The CDR3 protein is CASSTRGERDTEAFF. The CDR3 nucleotides are TGTGCCAGTAGTACCAGGGGAGAACGGGACACTGAAGCTTTCTTT.

This chain links TRBV7-3 with TRBJ2-1; D perhaps matches TRBD2 (5 bases). Trimming took off 5 bases at V and 9 bases at J, with 11 bases between the two ends. The germline V gene encodes CDR1 SGHTA and CDR2 FQGTGA. CDR3 length: 12 residues. CDR3 coding DNA: TGTGCCAGCAGCCCTCGACGGGGTGAGCAGTTCTTC. Translated, it gives CASSPRRGEQFF. Filled out from reference TRBV7-3 and TRBJ2-1, the complete variable domain reads GAGVSQTPSNKVTEKGKYVELRCDPISGHTALYWYRQSLGQGPEFLIYFQGTGAADDSGLPNDRFFAVRPEGSVSTLKIQRTERGDSAVYLCASSPRRGEQFFGPGTRLTVL.

This sequence joins TRBV5-6 and TRBJ1-5, with a possible D match to TRBD1 (6 bases). The V and J ends lost 4 bases and 1 base respectively, with 12 bases between them. The CDR3 totals 15 residues. Germline CDR1 reads SGHDT; CDR2 reads YYEEEE. In nucleotides, the CDR3 is TGTGCCAGCAGCCTCACAGGGATGAGCAATCAGCCCCAGCATTTT. This gives the protein CASSLTGMSNQPQHF.

This chain joins TRBV27 and TRBJ2-7; the match to TRBD1 covers 7 bases. The V and J ends lost 5 bases and 3 bases, in that order; junction bases with no gene match: 7. The CDR3 spans 14 residues. Germline V gene lookup returns CDR1 MNHEY and CDR2 SMNVEV (reference sequence). The CDR3 sequence: CASSPRDSGYEQYV. In nucleotides, the CDR3 is TGTGCCAGCAGTCCTCGGGACAGTGGCTACGAGCAGTACGTC.

There are a few counts of this clone. V usage is TRBV6-1 and J usage is TRBJ1-2; D gene unclear. Germline V CDR1 and CDR2: MNHNS, SASEGT. Deletions cut 3 bases from V and 5 bases from J, with 13 bases between. The CDR3 runs 14 residues. This CDR3 reads CASSDLQRGYGYTF. CDR3 DNA: TGTGCCAGCAGTGATTTACAGCGGGGATATGGCTACACCTTC.

This clone turned up a few times. The V and J genes are TRBV27 and TRBJ1-5; no clear D. V lost 2 bases and J lost 3, with 8 bases in between. Germline V CDR1 and CDR2: MNHEY, SMNVEV (reference sequence). CDR3 length: 14 residues. The CDR3 nucleotides are TGTGCCAGCAGTTTAGGCGGTGACAATCAGCCCCAGCATTTT. The encoded protein is CASSLGGDNQPQHF.

The chain uses TRBV5-4 and TRBJ2-2, with D tentatively TRBD1 (6 bases). Looked up from germline, CDR1 is SGHNT and CDR2 is YYREEE (reference sequence). CDR3 length equals 15 residues. Trimming took 4 bases from V and 8 from J, leaving 18 bases between them. The DNA of the CDR3 is TGTGCCAGCAGCCCCCCCGACAGGCCCTCGGGGGAGCTGTTTTTT. It is translated as CASSPPDRPSGELFF. Full variable domain (missing parts from reference TRBV5-4 and TRBJ2-2): ETGVTQSPTHLIKTRGQQVTLRCSSQSGHNTVSWYQQALGQGPQFIFQYYREEENGRGNFPPRFSGLQFPNYSSELNVNALELDDSALYLCASSPPDRPSGELFFGEGSRLTVL.

The chain employs TRBV10-3 and TRBJ1-5; 8 positions match TRBD1. CDR3 length equals 15 residues. CDR1 and CDR2 from the germline V gene are ENHRY and SYGVKD. The junction had 5 bases not matched to a gene; V was cut back by 0 bases and J by 7 bases. The DNA for the CDR3 is TGTGCCATCAGTGAGTCTGCAGGGGGCTTGCAGCCCCAGCATTTT. This sequence encodes CAISESAGGLQPQHF.

This clone showed up just a few times. The V and J genes are TRBV18 and TRBJ1-1; 9 nucleotides match TRBD1. The V and J ends lost 2 bases and 8 bases, in that order; junction bases with no gene match: 9. CDR3 length: 15 residues. In germline, CDR1 is KGHSH, CDR2 LQKENI. In DNA form, the CDR3 reads TGTGCCAGCTCACCATACGGACAGGGGCGTCCGGAAGCTTTCTTT. Translating it yields CASSPYGQGRPEAFF.

The genes are TRBV6-2 or TRBV6-3 and TRBJ2-1; the D is unclear. The V gene's germline CDR1 is MNHEY and CDR2 SVGEGT. CDR3 length equals 13 residues. Trimming took off 6 bases at V and 5 bases at J, with 11 bases between the two ends. The CDR3 DNA is TGTGCCAGCAGCCTTTCCGAGAACAATGAGCAGTTCTTC. The encoded protein is CASSLSENNEQFF.

The rearrangement uses TRBV19 and TRBJ2-2, with 7 bases that match TRBD2. V lost 7 bases and J lost 7; bases outside the gene matches: 9. Germline CDR1 and CDR2: LNHDA and SQIVND (reference sequence). The CDR3 length is 14 residues. CDR3 residues: CASTREERVGELFF. The DNA for the CDR3 is TGTGCCAGTACCCGGGAGGAGCGGGTCGGGGAGCTGTTTTTT.

This clone was picked up one time. The chain employs TRBV2 and TRBJ2-3; D not certain. The germline V gene has CDR1 SNHLY and CDR2 FYNNEI. V was trimmed by 3 bases and J by 3 bases, leaving 7 bases between them. This CDR3 has 13 amino acids. The CDR3 sequence is CASSDSRTDTQYF. For the CDR3, the DNA is TGTGCCAGCAGTGATTCTAGAACAGATACGCAGTATTTT.

The table lists this clone with a count of one. The rearrangement links TRBV6-5 to TRBJ1-3; D unresolved. The CDR3 is 14 amino acids. V was shortened by 5 bases and J by 0 bases, with 8 bases between the two germline ends. Germline V lookup: CDR1 MNHEY, CDR2 SVGAGI. In DNA, the CDR3 is TGTGCCAGCAGTACGTGGAGCTCTGGAAACACCATATATTTT. This gives the protein CASSTWSSGNTIYF.

The chain carries TRBV5-1 and TRBJ2-1, with 13 nucleotides matching TRBD2. Per germline, CDR1 SGHRS and CDR2 YFSETQ. Trimming cost V 4 bases and J 8 bases; bases outside gene matches: 3. This CDR3 comprises 14 residues. The DNA for the CDR3 is TGCGCCAGCAGCAACGGACTAGCGGGAGATGAGCAGTTCTTC. It is translated as CASSNGLAGDEQFF.

The gene calls are TRBV28 and TRBJ1-4; 7 bases line up with TRBD1. The CDR3 runs 14 residues. Germline assignment: CDR1 MDHEN and CDR2 SYDVKM. With 1 base clipped from V and 8 bases from J, the junction kept 4 bases outside the gene matches. In nucleotides, the CDR3 is TGTGCCAGCAGTTTATCCGACAGGGCGGAAAAACTGTTTTTT. Protein sequence: CASSLSDRAEKLFF. Full variable domain (remainder filled in from reference TRBV28 and TRBJ1-4): DVKVTQSSRYLVKRTGEKVFLECVQDMDHENMFWYRQDPGLGLRLIYFSYDVKMKEKGDIPEGYSVSREKKERFSLILESASTNQTSMYLCASSLSDRAEKLFFGSGTQLSVL.

The rearrangement links TRBV10-3 to TRBJ2-7, with TRBD2 matching 9 bases. Germline V gene sequence: CDR1 ENHRY, CDR2 SYGVKD. Trimming removed 3 bases from V and 6 bases from J; junction bases left unmatched: 3. The CDR3 consists of 13 residues. The CDR3 protein is CAISDGLAIEQYV. The CDR3 DNA reads TGTGCCATCAGTGATGGACTAGCGATCGAGCAGTACGTC.

The V call is TRBV27, the J call TRBJ1-5, with D perhaps TRBD1 (5 bases). V was clipped by 4 bases and J by 1 base, with 5 bases between them. The CDR3 has 13 amino acids. CDR1 is MNHEY, CDR2 SMNVEV, per germline (reference sequence). CDR3 protein: CASSWGSNQPQHF. The CDR3 DNA is TGTGCCAGCAGTTGGGGCAGCAATCAGCCCCAGCATTTT.

This chain connects TRBV5-4 to TRBJ2-2; 7 bases align to TRBD2. The ends lost 4 bases at V and 5 bases at J; junction bases unmatched: 14. This CDR3 spans 17 amino acids. Looked up from germline, CDR1 is SGHNT and CDR2 is YYREEE (reference sequence). The DNA of the CDR3 is TGTGCCAGCAGCCCCAGGGAAGCGGGGTTAGGAACCGGGGAGCTGTTTTTT. Amino acid sequence: CASSPREAGLGTGELFF. Full variable domain (outside the CDR3, taken from reference TRBV5-4 and TRBJ2-2): ETGVTQSPTHLIKTRGQQVTLRCSSQSGHNTVSWYQQALGQGPQFIFQYYREEENGRGNFPPRFSGLQFPNYSSELNVNALELDDSALYLCASSPREAGLGTGELFFGEGSRLTVL.

This clone was observed a handful of times. The chain joins TRBV10-2 to TRBJ2-5, with D maybe TRBD2 (6 bases). Germline V gene sequence: CDR1 WSHSY, CDR2 SAAADI. V lost 3 bases, J lost 5 bases, and 16 bases lay in between. The CDR3 loop spans 15 amino acids. The CDR3 sequence: CASSDRGTPGETQYF. CDR3 DNA: TGCGCCAGCAGTGATCGCGGGACTCCTGGGGAGACCCAGTACTTC.